The rows below give T cell receptor beta chains drawn from one sample of a study of blood T cell repertoires in COVID-19. The table came from immunoSEQ multiplex PCR; TCRdb's copy has only in-frame clones and leaves some out. The sample has approximately 76,000 clones; 86% are singletons. The sample was peripheral blood. The receptors shown here come from an older woman with acute or convalescent COVID-19. Each CDR3 is given with its conserved first and last residue. D genes are given only for firm matches.

CDR3nt | CDR3aa | j_gene | d_gene | v_gene
TGCGCCAGCAGCTTGGAGGCCGGGGTCACTGAAGCTTTCTTT | CASSLEAGVTEAFF | TRBJ1-1 | - | TRBV5-1
TGTGCCACCAGCAGAGGGGGACAGGGATTGCAAGAGACCCAGTACTTC | CATSRGGQGLQETQYF | TRBJ2-5 | TRBD1 | TRBV15
TGTGCCACCAGCAGAGACCCGGGGGTAACCTACGAGCAGTACTTC | CATSRDPGVTYEQYF | TRBJ2-7 | - | TRBV15
TGTGCCAGCAGCCGTGGACTAGCGGGGGAGGGCGGTGAGCAGTTCTTC | CASSRGLAGEGGEQFF | TRBJ2-1 | TRBD2 | TRBV7-8
TGTGCCAGCAGCTTGGACCAGGTCACAGATACGCAGTATTTT | CASSLDQVTDTQYF | TRBJ2-3 | - | TRBV5-4
TGCGCCAGCAGCCAAGCGACAGGGAGGCCCTACGAGCAGTACTTC | CASSQATGRPYEQYF | TRBJ2-7 | - | TRBV4-1
TGTGCCAGCAGCTTCCCGGGTTACGAGCAGTACTTC | CASSFPGYEQYF | TRBJ2-7 | - | TRBV7-2
TGTGCCAGCTCACAGGACACCTACACTGAAGCTTTCTTT | CASSQDTYTEAFF | TRBJ1-1 | - | TRBV18
TGCGCCAGCAGCGAAGCGGGGATGGGAGAGACCCAGTACTTC | CASSEAGMGETQYF | TRBJ2-5 | TRBD2 | TRBV5-1
TGTGCCATCAGTCCGGGACTCCTAGGGCAGTTCTTC | CAISPGLLGQFF | TRBJ2-1 | - | TRBV10-3
TGTGCCAGCAGCTCTCAGGGCACTGAAGCTTTCTTT | CASSSQGTEAFF | TRBJ1-1 | - | TRBV7-2
TGTGCCAGCAGCCAAGCGCAGGCCCACACTGAAGCTTTCTTT | CASSQAQAHTEAFF | TRBJ1-1 | - | TRBV3-1/TRBV3-2